In this sample, the clone carrying this TCR beta chain turned up many times. This specimen belongs to a study of T cells in Graves' hyperthyroidism and ophthalmopathy. TCR beta CDR3 sequences were amplified from RNA transcripts. Primed by the HTBI set, a first-round RT-PCR was run on the TCR CDR3. One entry per CDR3 protein, called by TCRdb with MiXCR from the multiplex PCR reads. Found here are 300,000 to 350,000 distinct CDR3 sequences, 15% to 20% of them singletons; the top ten hold 15% to 17%. Sequenced material: blood. The sequence was obtained from a woman in her 40s with Graves' ophthalmopathy.

CDR3 nucleotide sequence: TGCAGCGTTGAAGGGTCAGCCCTGAACACTGAAGCTTTCTTT. Translating gives CSVEGSALNTEAFF. The J gene is TRBJ1-1, the V gene TRBV29-1; no clear D gene. The germline CDR1 and CDR2 sequences are SQVTM and ANQGSEA. V shed 1 base and J shed 0 bases, with 9 bases lying between them. There are 14 residues in the CDR3.